The next 6 T cell receptor beta chains were all read from a single sample in a study of shared clonotypes between healthy human individuals. Using immunoSEQ multiplex PCR, the repertoire was profiled, and TCRdb retains in-frame clones only, with some absent. The sample contains 2 million to 2.5 million clones, less than 95% of which appear only once. Sequencing used naive CD4+ T cells from PBMCs. The subset here: CD45RA+ positively selected. These receptors were obtained from a man between 18 and 29 years old in good health. Some clones in this sample may be carry-over from other donors' samples.

The chain uses TRBV7-6 and TRBJ1-1, with 7 nucleotides matching TRBD1. J gave up 2 bases and V 5 bases, and 5 bases lay outside the gene matches. Germline V gene sequence: CDR1 SGHVS, CDR2 FNYEAQ. The CDR3 sequence is 14 residues long. The CDR3 nucleotides are TGTGCCAGCAGCCGACAGGGAACTAACACTGAAGCTTTCTTT. Protein: CASSRQGTNTEAFF.

This clone turned up a few times. J is TRBJ2-2 and V is TRBV7-3; D unresolved. The CDR3 runs to 13 residues. The V end lost 1 base, the J end lost 4 bases, and 4 bases lay between the germline ends. Germline V CDR1 and CDR2: SGHTA, FQGTGA. The CDR3 protein is CASSLIPTGELFF. The CDR3, as DNA: TGTGCCAGCAGCTTAATCCCCACCGGGGAGCTGTTTTTT. Together with reference TRBV7-3 and TRBJ2-2, the CDR3 gives the full variable domain: GAGVSQTPSNKVTEKGKYVELRCDPISGHTALYWYRQSLGQGPEFLIYFQGTGAADDSGLPNDRFFAVRPEGSVSTLKIQRTERGDSAVYLCASSLIPTGELFFGEGSRLTVL.

With regard to this clone: Other DNA sequences from this sample encode an identical CDR3 as well. Here the CDR3 DNA reads TGCGCCAGCAGCTTAGACACTTCCAATCAGCCCCAGCATTTT. The encoded protein is CASSLDTSNQPQHF. V is TRBV5-1 and J is TRBJ1-5; D is ambiguous. Germline V CDR1 and CDR2: SGHRS, YFSETQ. The CDR3 is 14 amino acids. V dropped 2 bases and J dropped 3 bases, with 9 bases sitting between them.

The genes are TRBV29-1 and TRBJ2-5; 9 bases match TRBD1. V trimming: 4 bases; J trimming: 3 bases; junction bases outside the gene matches: 12. The germline gives CDR1 SQVTM, CDR2 ANQGSEA. The CDR3 consists of 16 residues. The CDR3 nucleotides are TGCAGCGTTGGGGGGACAGGGAGAGGTGAGGAAGAGACCCAGTACTTC. It is translated as CSVGGTGRGEEETQYF.

The chain has TRBV5-1 and TRBJ2-5, with unresolved D. The CDR3 totals 17 residues. The germline CDR1 and CDR2 sequences are SGHRS and YFSETQ. Trimming stripped 1 base from V and 4 bases from J, with 20 bases between. DNA of the CDR3: TGCGCCAGCAGCTTGTCTATCCCACAGAGAATCGCAGAGACCCAGTACTTC. As protein: CASSLSIPQRIAETQYF.

This clone has just a few counts. The CDR3, as DNA: TGTGCCAGCAGTGAATGCACTCCGGGGGATGAAACTAATGAAAAACTGTTTTTT. As protein: CASSECTPGDETNEKLFF. The chain joins TRBV6-1 to TRBJ1-4; a possible D gene is TRBD1 (5 bases). CDR3 length equals 18 residues. Germline CDR1 and CDR2: MNHNS and SASEGT. V lost 2 bases to trimming and J lost 1 base, with 17 bases between them.